What follows are 24 T cell receptor beta chains derived from one specimen sequenced in a study of human T cells and chemical hapten exposure. Time point here: patch test 3, about 24 weeks after DPC sensitization. Sample treatment: therapeutic diphenylcyclopropenone sensitization with weekly scalp DPC. MiXCR was run by TCRdb on the RACE reads, yielding one entry per CDR3 protein. The table lists roughly 100,000 distinct CDR3 sequences, 34% of them singletons. This specimen was whole blood, taken in connection with sensitization to the hapten diphenylcyclopropenone (DPC). These receptors all stem from a man between 35 and 55 years old with alopecia areata. Some clones in this sample may be carry-over from other donors' samples.

This clonotype was counted a few times. The J gene is TRBJ2-5, the V gene TRBV2; D gene uncertain. Germline V CDR1 and CDR2: SNHLY, FYNNEI. Trimming removed 2 bases at V and 5 bases at J, with 9 bases between. The CDR3 totals 13 residues. The DNA of the CDR3 is TGTGCCAGCAGTGAAATTTTGGATGAGACCCAGTACTTC. It encodes CASSEILDETQYF.

This clonotype was detected a few times. V gene TRBV12-3 or TRBV12-4 combines with J gene TRBJ2-5; D ambiguous. The CDR3 runs 12 residues. V shed 6 bases and J shed 1 base, with 6 bases lying between them. The CDR3 region is CASSWAQETQYF. The CDR3 nucleotides are TGTGCCAGCAGCTGGGCCCAAGAGACCCAGTACTTC.

V and J are TRBV29-1 and TRBJ2-5; D unclear. The CDR3 sequence is 13 residues long. Germline assignment: CDR1 SQVTM and CDR2 ANQGSEA. The V and J ends lost 3 bases and 7 bases respectively, with 15 bases between them. CDR3 coding DNA: TGCAGCGTTGATGTGGATCGCCGGGTGACCCAGTACTTC. This sequence encodes CSVDVDRRVTQYF.

This clonotype was observed once. The chain links TRBV2 to TRBJ1-2, with D unclear. The V gene's germline CDR1 is SNHLY and CDR2 FYNNEI. CDR3 length: 12 amino acids. V lost 2 bases and J 7 bases, leaving 8 bases between the germline ends. The CDR3 spells CASSERVSGYTF. In nucleotides, the CDR3 is TGTGCCAGCAGTGAACGGGTTAGTGGCTACACCTTC.

The chain recombines TRBV18 with TRBJ2-3; a weak D match, TRBD1 (5 bases). Germline loops: CDR1 KGHSH, CDR2 LQKENI. Trimming pared 4 bases from V and 5 bases from J, leaving 10 bases between. This CDR3 comprises 13 residues. CDR3 DNA sequence: TGTGCCAGCTCACTAAACAGGTTAGATACGCAGTATTTT. Translation: CASSLNRLDTQYF. The entire variable domain, with the rest obtained from reference TRBV18 and TRBJ2-3, is as follows: NAGVMQNPRHLVRRRGQEARLRCSPMKGHSHVYWYRQLPEEGLKFMVYLQKENIIDESGMPKERFSAEFPKEGPSILRIQQVVRGDSAAYFCASSLNRLDTQYFGPGTRLTVL.

This clonotype was counted a few times. V is TRBV12-3 or TRBV12-4 and J is TRBJ1-1, with D perhaps matching TRBD1 (5 bases). The V and J ends lost 5 bases and 11 bases respectively, with 12 bases between them. This CDR3 has 11 amino acids. CDR3 in amino acids: CASSLHGGAFF. CDR3 bases: TGTGCCAGCAGTCTTCACGGGGGGGCTTTCTTT.

The V call is TRBV27, the J call TRBJ2-3; TRBD2 is a possible D gene (6 bases). The V and J ends lost 6 bases and 0 bases respectively, with 16 bases between them. Germline CDR1 reads MNHEY; CDR2 reads SMNVEV (reference sequence). CDR3 size: 16 residues. The CDR3 nucleotides are TGTGCCAGCAGAAAGCAGCTAGCGACTAGCACAGATACGCAGTATTTT. As protein: CASRKQLATSTDTQYF.

This chain connects TRBV11-3 to TRBJ1-3; D ambiguous. V was pared by 0 bases and J by 0 bases, with 9 bases between. The germline V gene has CDR1 SGHNT and CDR2 YENEEA. This CDR3 region has 16 residues. CDR3 bases: TGTGCCAGCAGCTTAGATCTCCGCAACTCTGGAAACACCATATATTTT. This gives the protein CASSLDLRNSGNTIYF.

V usage is TRBV24-1 and J usage is TRBJ2-1, with D perhaps TRBD2 (5 bases). V was trimmed by 1 base and J by 2 bases, leaving 8 bases between them. The germline CDR1 and CDR2 sequences are KGHDR and SFDVKD. The CDR3 loop spans 15 amino acids. The CDR3 here is CATSDFFGAYNEQFF. As DNA, the CDR3 is TGTGCCACCAGTGATTTTTTCGGGGCCTACAATGAGCAGTTCTTC.

The genes are TRBV24-1 and TRBJ1-5; TRBD1 aligns across 8 bases. The CDR3 loop spans 15 amino acids. From germline, CDR1 is KGHDR and CDR2 SFDVKD. V lost 4 bases to trimming and J lost 7 bases; unmatched junction nucleotides: 8. As DNA, the CDR3 is TGTGCCACCAGTGACTCTAGACAGGGGCGGCAGCCCCAGCATTTT. Protein sequence: CATSDSRQGRQPQHF.

Here the CDR3 DNA reads TGTGCCAGCAGCCAAAACGCGGGAACAGATACGCAGTATTTT. The encoded protein is CASSQNAGTDTQYF. The rearrangement links TRBV4-2 to TRBJ2-3, with D possibly being TRBD2 (6 bases). The CDR3 is made up of 14 amino acids. Germline V gene lookup returns CDR1 LGHNA and CDR2 YNFKEQ. Trimming cost V 2 bases and J 3 bases, with 9 bases left between them.

V is TRBV7-2 and J is TRBJ1-2, with unresolved D. The length of the CDR3 is 16 residues. The germline gives CDR1 SGHTA, CDR2 FQGNSA. Trimming took off 2 bases at V and 6 bases at J, with 19 bases between the two ends. Here the CDR3 reads CASSLRSSSGMDGYTF. The CDR3 DNA follows: TGTGCCAGCAGCTTAAGGTCGTCGTCGGGGATGGATGGCTACACCTTC.

This clonotype was detected a few times. The chain links TRBV3-1 to TRBJ2-7; TRBD2 aligns across 8 bases. Unmatched junction bases numbered 11, after V lost 1 base and J lost 3 bases. In germline, CDR1 is LGHDT, CDR2 YNNKEL (reference sequence). This CDR3 has 17 residues. CDR3 sequence reads: CASSQGPLAVRYYEQYV. CDR3 bases: TGTGCCAGCAGCCAAGGGCCACTAGCGGTCAGATACTACGAGCAGTACGTC.

The chain combines TRBV4-3 with TRBJ2-7; D unclear. The germline V and J ends were trimmed by 0 bases and 6 bases, with 12 bases remaining between them. The CDR3 consists of 14 residues. Germline V CDR1 and CDR2: LGHNA, YSLEER. The CDR3 nucleotides are TGCGCCAGCAGCCAAGACCGTGGAAGGGCCGAGCAGTACTTC. It encodes CASSQDRGRAEQYF.

This clonotype was seen a handful of times. CDR3 DNA: TGTGCCAGCAGTCCCGGGACAGGGGGGTTCCTAGCCAAAAACATTCAGTACTTC. This translates into CASSPGTGGFLAKNIQYF. The chain joins TRBV27 to TRBJ2-4, with 11 positions matching TRBD1. The V gene's germline CDR1 is MNHEY and CDR2 SMNVEV (reference sequence). Trimming removed 5 bases from V and 0 bases from J; junction bases left unmatched: 9. This CDR3 is built from 18 residues.

Notes on this clonotype: The conserved closing phenylalanine or tryptophan is absent in this CDR3, likely reflecting a read error. The J gene is TRBJ2-3, the V gene TRBV29-1, with D possibly being TRBD2 (6 bases). V was cut by 3 bases and J by 3 bases, with 10 bases left in between. This CDR3 contains 13 residues. Germline V CDR1 and CDR2: SQVTM, ANQGSEA. CDR3 protein: CSVEGGVTDTQYS. DNA of the CDR3: TGCAGCGTTGAGGGCGGGGTGACAGATACGCAGTATTCT.

The chain recombines TRBV6-6 with TRBJ2-7; D may be TRBD2 (5 bases). V was cut by 8 bases and J by 3 bases, with 8 bases left in between. CDR1 and CDR2 (germline): MNHNY, SVGAGI (reference sequence). The CDR3 spans 11 residues. CDR3 in DNA: TGTGCCAGCGGGAGAAGCTACGAGCAGTACTTC. Translating it yields CASGRSYEQYF.

This clonotype showed up many times. The V call is TRBV6-2 or TRBV6-3, the J call TRBJ2-3; no definite D call. V lost 6 bases and J 3 bases, leaving 7 bases between the germline ends. The CDR3 is made up of 12 amino acids. The germline CDR1 and CDR2 sequences are MNHEY and SVGEGT. CDR3 sequence: CASSSLTDTQYF. As DNA, the CDR3 is TGTGCCAGCAGCTCCTTGACAGATACGCAGTATTTT.

The sample holds a few counts of this clonotype. V usage is TRBV20-1 and J usage is TRBJ1-5; possible D gene TRBD1, 5 bases. Looked up from germline, CDR1 is DFQATT and CDR2 is SNEGSKA (reference sequence). This CDR3 has 13 residues. Trimming left V 4 bases short and J 7 bases short, with 14 bases between. The CDR3 region has the DNA TGCAGTGCTAAAGGGGCGTCAGTGCAGCCCCAGCATTTT. It specifies CSAKGASVQPQHF.

The rearrangement links TRBV12-3 or TRBV12-4 to TRBJ2-3, with D unclear. CDR3 length equals 15 residues. V lost 3 bases and J lost 4, with 14 bases in between. The chain's CDR3 is CASSFADAPADTQYF. In DNA form, the CDR3 reads TGTGCCAGCAGTTTCGCTGATGCCCCCGCAGATACGCAGTATTTT.

V usage is TRBV6-4 and J usage is TRBJ2-7; D is unclear. There are 12 residues in the CDR3. V dropped 6 bases and J dropped 4 bases, with 10 bases sitting between them. The germline gives CDR1 MRHNA, CDR2 SNTAGT. CDR3 DNA sequence: TGTGCCAGCAGACTGGTTTCTTACGAGCAGTACTTC. Residues: CASRLVSYEQYF.

This clonotype was observed a handful of times. J is TRBJ2-1 and V is TRBV13, with TRBD2 matching 9 bases. CDR3 length: 16 residues. Germline V lookup: CDR1 PRHDT, CDR2 FYEKMQ (reference sequence). The ends lost 3 bases at V and 9 bases at J; junction bases unmatched: 12. The CDR3 bases are TGTGCCAGCAGCTTCAGGGTAGCGGGAGTGAGGGGTGAGCAGTTCTTC. It specifies CASSFRVAGVRGEQFF.

This clonotype was counted a few times. The chain is built from TRBV15 and TRBJ1-1, with TRBD1 identical over 7 bases. The CDR3 has 18 amino acids. With 1 base clipped from V and 4 bases from J, the junction kept 15 bases outside the gene matches. Germline assignment: CDR1 LNHNV and CDR2 YYDKDF (reference sequence). For the CDR3, the DNA is TGTGCCACCAGCAGAGTTTGGACCAACAGGGGTTTGGGCACTGAAGCTTTCTTT. Translating gives CATSRVWTNRGLGTEAFF.

The CDR3 DNA sequence: TGTGCCAGCAGTTACTCCCGGGAGGGCCTGGGGTATTTT. Its protein product is CASSYSREGLGYF. The rearrangement links TRBV6-5 to TRBJ2-3; 8 nucleotides line up with TRBD2. Unmatched junction bases numbered 7, after V lost 0 bases and J lost 14 bases. There are 13 residues in the CDR3. Germline-derived CDR1 and CDR2 are MNHEY and SVGAGI.